What follows is one TCR beta chain and its context. In the same sample, other DNA sequences code for this CDR3. The data were obtained in a study of blood T cell repertoires in COVID-19. Study details: Spain, Italy and the United States supplied samples that represented acute and convalescent COVID-19. From T cells, B-cell-depleted T cells, or PBMCs came the material, which was cDNA or gDNA.

Trimming left V 4 bases short and J 8 bases short, with 8 bases between. The CDR3 has 11 residues. Sequencing was performed with immunoSEQ multiplex PCR; in TCRdb, only in-frame clones are kept and a portion is missing. The sample gives roughly 420,000 clones, 88% of which show up once; 0.97% is in the top ten. The J gene is TRBJ1-1, the V gene TRBV12-3 or TRBV12-4; no clear D. The source material was PBMCs or T cells enriched from blood (not recorded which). The clonotype was recovered from a woman aged 25-40 years with acute COVID-19. The CDR3 DNA is TGTGCCAGCAGTTCCTTGACAGAAGCTTTCTTT. Protein sequence: CASSSLTEAFF.